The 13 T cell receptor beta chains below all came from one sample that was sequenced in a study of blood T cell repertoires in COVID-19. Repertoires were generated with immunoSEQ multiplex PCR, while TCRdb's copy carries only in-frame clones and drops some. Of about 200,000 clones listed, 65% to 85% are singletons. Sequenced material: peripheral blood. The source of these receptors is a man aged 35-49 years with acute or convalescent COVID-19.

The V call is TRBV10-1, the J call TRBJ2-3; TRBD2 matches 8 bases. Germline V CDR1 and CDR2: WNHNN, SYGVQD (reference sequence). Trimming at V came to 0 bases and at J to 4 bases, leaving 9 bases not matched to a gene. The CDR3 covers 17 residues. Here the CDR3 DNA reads TGCGCCAGCAGTGAGTCGATAGTAGCGGGAATCGCAGATACGCAGTATTTT. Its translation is CASSESIVAGIADTQYF.

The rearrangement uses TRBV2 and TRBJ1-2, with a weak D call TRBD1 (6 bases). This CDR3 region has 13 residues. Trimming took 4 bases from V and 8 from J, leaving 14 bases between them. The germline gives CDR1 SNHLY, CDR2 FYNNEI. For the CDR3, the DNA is TGTGCCAGCAGTGTTGCCCCCAGGGGCGGCTACACCTTC. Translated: CASSVAPRGGYTF.

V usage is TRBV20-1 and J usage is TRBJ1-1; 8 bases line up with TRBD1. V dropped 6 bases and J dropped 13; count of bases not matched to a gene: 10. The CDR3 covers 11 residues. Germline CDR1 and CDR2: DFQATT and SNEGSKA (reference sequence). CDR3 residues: CSAETGAVGFF. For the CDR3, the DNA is TGCAGTGCAGAGACAGGGGCCGTGGGTTTCTTT.

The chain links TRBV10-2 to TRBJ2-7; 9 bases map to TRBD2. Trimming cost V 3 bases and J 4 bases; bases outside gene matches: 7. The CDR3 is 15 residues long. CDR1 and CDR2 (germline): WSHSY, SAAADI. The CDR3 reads CASSDPQREEYEQYF. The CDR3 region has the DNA TGCGCCAGCAGTGACCCACAGCGGGAGGAATACGAGCAGTACTTC.

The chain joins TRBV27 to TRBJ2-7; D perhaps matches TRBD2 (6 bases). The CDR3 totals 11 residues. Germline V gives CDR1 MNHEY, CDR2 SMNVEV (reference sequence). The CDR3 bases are TGTGCGGGACTTCCACCCTACGAGCAGTACTTC. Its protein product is CAGLPPYEQYF.

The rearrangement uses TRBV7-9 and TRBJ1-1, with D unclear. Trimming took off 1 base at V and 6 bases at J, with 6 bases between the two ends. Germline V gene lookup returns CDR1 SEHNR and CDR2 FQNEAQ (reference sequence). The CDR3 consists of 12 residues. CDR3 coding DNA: TGTGCCAGCAGCTTAGGAGTCTCTGAAGCTTTCTTT. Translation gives CASSLGVSEAFF. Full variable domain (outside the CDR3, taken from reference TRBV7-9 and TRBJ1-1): DTGVSQNPRHKITKRGQNVTFRCDPISEHNRLYWYRQTLGQGPEFLTYFQNEAQLEKSRLLSDRFSAERPKGSFSTLEIQRTEQGDSAMYLCASSLGVSEAFFGQGTRLTVV.

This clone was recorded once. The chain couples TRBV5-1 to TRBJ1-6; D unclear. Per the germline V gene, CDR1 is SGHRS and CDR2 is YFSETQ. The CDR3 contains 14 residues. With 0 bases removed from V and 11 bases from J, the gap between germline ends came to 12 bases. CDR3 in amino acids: CASSLDGVGAPLHF. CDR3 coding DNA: TGCGCCAGCAGCTTGGACGGGGTTGGTGCACCCCTCCACTTT. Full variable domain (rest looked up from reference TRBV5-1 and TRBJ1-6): KAGVTQTPRYLIKTRGQQVTLSCSPISGHRSVSWYQQTPGQGLQFLFEYFSETQRNKGNFPGRFSGRQFSNSRSEMNVSTLELGDSALYLCASSLDGVGAPLHFGNGTRLTVT.

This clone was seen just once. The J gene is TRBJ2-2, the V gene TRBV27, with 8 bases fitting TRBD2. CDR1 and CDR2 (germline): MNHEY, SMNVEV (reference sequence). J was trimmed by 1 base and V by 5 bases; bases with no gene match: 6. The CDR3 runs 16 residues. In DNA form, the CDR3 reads TGTGCCAGCAGTGGTTTGCTAGCGGGGAACACCGGGGAGCTGTTTTTT. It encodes CASSGLLAGNTGELFF.

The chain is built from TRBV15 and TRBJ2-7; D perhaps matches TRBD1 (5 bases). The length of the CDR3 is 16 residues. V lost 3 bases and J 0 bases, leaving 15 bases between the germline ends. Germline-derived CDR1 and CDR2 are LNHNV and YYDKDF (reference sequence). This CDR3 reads CATSSLLGASSYEQYF. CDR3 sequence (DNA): TGTGCCACCAGCAGCCTCCTAGGGGCGAGCTCCTACGAGCAGTACTTC.

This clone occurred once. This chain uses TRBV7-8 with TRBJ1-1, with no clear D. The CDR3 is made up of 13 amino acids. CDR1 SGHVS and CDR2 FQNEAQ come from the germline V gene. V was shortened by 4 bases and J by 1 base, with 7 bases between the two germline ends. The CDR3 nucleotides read TGTGCCAGCAGCTCACTTAGGAACACTGAAGCTTTCTTT. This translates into CASSSLRNTEAFF.

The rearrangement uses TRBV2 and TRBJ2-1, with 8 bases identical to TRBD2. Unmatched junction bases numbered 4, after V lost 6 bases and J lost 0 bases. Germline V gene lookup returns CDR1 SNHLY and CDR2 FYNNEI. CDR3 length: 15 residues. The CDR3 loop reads CASRRLASSYNEQFF. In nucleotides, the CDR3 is TGTGCCAGCAGAAGACTAGCGAGCTCCTACAATGAGCAGTTCTTC. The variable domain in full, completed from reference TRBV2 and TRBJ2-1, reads EPEVTQTPSHQVTQMGQEVILRCVPISNHLYFYWYRQILGQKVEFLVSFYNNEISEKSEIFDDQFSVERPDGSNFTLKIRSTKLEDSAMYFCASRRLASSYNEQFFGPGTRLTVL.

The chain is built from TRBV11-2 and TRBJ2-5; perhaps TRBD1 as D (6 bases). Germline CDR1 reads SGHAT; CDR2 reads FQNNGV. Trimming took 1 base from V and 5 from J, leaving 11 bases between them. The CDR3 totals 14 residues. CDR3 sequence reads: CASSLGAGVETQYF. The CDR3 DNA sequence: TGTGCCAGCAGCTTAGGTGCAGGGGTGGAGACCCAGTACTTC.

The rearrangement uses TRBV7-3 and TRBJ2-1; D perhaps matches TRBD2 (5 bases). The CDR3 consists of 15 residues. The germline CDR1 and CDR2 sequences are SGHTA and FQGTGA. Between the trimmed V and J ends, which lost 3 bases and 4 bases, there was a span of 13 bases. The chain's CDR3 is CASSFRLANYNEQFF. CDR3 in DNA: TGTGCCAGCAGCTTTAGGCTAGCTAATTACAATGAGCAGTTCTTC.